This T cell receptor beta chain comes out of a study of T cells after posttransplantation cyclophosphamide (dated by TCRdb to 2016 to 2017). Regarding the study in general: Using TRB sequencing, the study followed how the T cell repertoire rebuilt after myeloablative bone marrow transplantation with posttransplantation cyclophosphamide given as GVHD prophylaxis. Public TRB sequences were compared against a database of over 3,000 sequences linked to responses to pathogens, tumor antigens, self-antigens and alloantigens. Antigen receptor sequencing was done on samples from roughly 38 PTCy-treated patients and from 15 to 20 related bone marrow donors of those patients. Because TRA and TRB clonality were tightly correlated in 9 or 10 samples, subsequent TCR analyses were focused on TRB only. Blood from every one of the 30 to 40 PTCy patients who had 1-year posttransplant specimens underwent TRB sequencing. In 3 patients, up to about 3 additional blood samples taken between 2 and 5.2 years after transplant also underwent TRB sequencing, as did pretransplant blood from a handful of patients. Study-level results and caveats: At 1-2 months, donor-recipient similarity was low but rose over the first year, and the later blood repertoires were often dominated by donor CD8+ memory clones. Across 45 patients, recipient CMV seropositivity and CMV reactivation were highly associated with TRB clonality; PTCy diversity was similar to CNI/methotrexate controls. The TRB repertoires of T cells infiltrating skin or GI tract showed only limited overlap with the TRB repertoires of T cells in blood.

TRB sequencing used genomic DNA with the immunoSEQ assay at survey resolution or the hsTCRB kit. Per the source publication's procedure: Initial read processing used immunoSEQ software, and repertoire analyses used the LymphoSeq R package. For each TRB dataset, clonality was calculated as 1 minus normalized Shannon entropy, and the Gini coefficient was computed as well. To infer phenotypes in unsorted samples, TRB sequences from sorted subsets of the recipient or donor were mapped onto the unsorted samples of the same recipient. As stored in TCRdb, this immuneACCESS dataset retains in-frame rearrangements with V and J assigned. A fraction of the clones does not appear; measured against another copy, unresolved V genes explain less than half of the discrepancy, and the remainder lacks a known reason. That table supplies the V and J calls and clone size; D and trimming were determined from the DNA. Within this sample are fewer than 20,000 clones, with roughly 70% of them counted one time only. The ten largest clones capture roughly 27% of the sample.

About this clone: What antigen it recognizes has not been identified. One base away there is no much larger clone; base qualities are not given.

The V end gives up 3 bases and the J end 4 bases, leaving 3 bases in the junction not matched to a gene. Based on the germline V gene, the CDR1 and CDR2 sequences are SGHRS and YFSETQ. The CDR3 measures 14 amino acids from cysteine to phenylalanine. The kept DNA is CDR3 alone, 42 bases in frame from the first base. What this sample's treatment or condition label stands for: high-dose cyclophosphamide on days +3 and +4 as single-agent GVHD prophylaxis. PTCy patients received busulfan and fludarabine conditioning, a related or unrelated marrow graft, and cyclophosphamide on days +3 and +4. The PTCy-treated patients were enrolled in a prospective multi-institutional clinical trial. Peripheral blood and bone marrow mononuclear cells were isolated by Ficoll-Hypaque density centrifugation and were cryopreserved.

Recombination linked TRBV5-1 to TRBJ2-7, with 11 bases aligning to TRBD1. This TCR was sampled from a male patient in his 30s who received an allogeneic stem cell transplant from a related donor, was CMV-positive, and had acute GVHD only. Some T cells may originate with the graft donor following a transplant. This material consisted of PBMCs, taken after an allogeneic stem cell transplant with post-transplant cyclophosphamide. The encoded CDR3 is CASSSGQGAYEQYF. The DNA sequence is as follows: TGCGCCAGCAGCTCTGGACAGGGGGCTTACGAGCAGTACTTC.